Shown below are 21 T cell receptor beta chains from a single sample sequenced in a study of blood T cell repertoires in COVID-19. Some clones are missing from TCRdb's copy, which holds only in-frame ones; the method was immunoSEQ multiplex PCR. This table has around 300,000 clones, roughly 89% appearing once. Sequencing used PBMCs or T cells enriched from blood (not recorded which). Receptors were obtained from a woman aged 40 to 49 who had recovered from COVID-19.

The J gene is TRBJ1-1, the V gene TRBV19; 10 nucleotides align to TRBD1. The CDR3 runs 14 residues. Per the germline V gene, CDR1 is LNHDA and CDR2 is SQIVND (reference sequence). V gave up 4 bases and J gave up 4 bases; unmatched junction bases: 3. The CDR3 is CASSRRTGGTEAFF. CDR3 in DNA: TGTGCCAGTAGTAGAAGGACAGGGGGCACTGAAGCTTTCTTT.

This sequence joins TRBV11-2 and TRBJ1-1, with 8 nucleotides matching TRBD1. The CDR3 has 14 residues. Per germline, CDR1 SGHAT and CDR2 FQNNGV. V shed 3 bases and J 5 bases; nucleotides not matched to a gene: 5. The CDR3 DNA reads TGTGCCAGCAGCTTGTCGGACAGGGTGACTGAAGCTTTCTTT. This encodes CASSLSDRVTEAFF.

The chain couples TRBV7-9 to TRBJ1-1; D is unresolved. The germline CDR1 and CDR2 sequences are SEHNR and FQNEAQ (reference sequence). The CDR3 has 14 residues. With 2 bases removed from V and 5 bases from J, the gap between germline ends came to 12 bases. CDR3 in DNA: TGTGCCAGCAGCTTATCGGGTAAAGGAACTGAAGCTTTCTTT. Its translation: CASSLSGKGTEAFF.

This clone has only one observation. J is TRBJ2-1 and V is TRBV2; D perhaps matches TRBD1 (5 bases). V was shortened by 4 bases and J by 4 bases, with 14 bases between the two germline ends. Germline V lookup: CDR1 SNHLY, CDR2 FYNNEI. The CDR3 is 15 residues long. The CDR3 region is CASSGNRNVYNEQFF. The DNA of the CDR3 is TGTGCCAGCAGTGGGAACAGGAATGTTTACAATGAGCAGTTCTTC.

This clone has a handful of counts. The chain uses TRBV15 and TRBJ1-4; D ambiguous. V gave up 0 bases and J gave up 6 bases, with 14 bases separating them. Germline loops: CDR1 LNHNV, CDR2 YYDKDF (reference sequence). This CDR3 has 16 amino acids. The CDR3: CATSRDRLGGYEKLFF. The CDR3 DNA sequence: TGTGCCACCAGCAGAGATCGCCTAGGCGGGTATGAAAAACTGTTTTTT.

V and J are TRBV24-1 and TRBJ2-3; no definite D call. Trimming stripped 5 bases from V and 6 bases from J, with 14 bases between. The length of the CDR3 is 14 residues. Germline lookup yields CDR1 KGHDR and CDR2 SFDVKD. In DNA, the CDR3 is TGTGCCACCAGTGTCTCGGGTGCCCCGGATACGCAGTATTTT. This translates into CATSVSGAPDTQYF.

J is TRBJ1-3 and V is TRBV14, with D possibly TRBD1 on 5 matching bases. The CDR3 consists of 19 residues. The germline V and J ends were trimmed by 2 bases and 3 bases, with 23 bases remaining between them. Looked up from germline, CDR1 is SGHDN and CDR2 is FVKESK. The CDR3 DNA follows: TGTGCCAGCAGCCAATCCTCGCAGGGTCATTTAAGGCGTGGAAACACCATATATTTT. Translated, it gives CASSQSSQGHLRRGNTIYF.

This clone showed up just a few times. This chain joins TRBV5-6 and TRBJ1-1; D is perhaps TRBD1 (6 bases). The germline V gene has CDR1 SGHDT and CDR2 YYEEEE. V was clipped by 2 bases and J by 7 bases, with 15 bases between them. This CDR3 is built from 14 residues. CDR3 residues: CASSFQTGYGEAFF. The DNA of the CDR3 is TGTGCCAGCAGCTTTCAAACAGGGTACGGTGAAGCTTTCTTT.

With respect to this clone: The sample has other DNA sequences that encode this CDR3 too. The gene calls are TRBV7-2 and TRBJ1-1; 8 bases are shared with TRBD1. The CDR3 loop spans 14 amino acids. Unmatched junction bases numbered 3, after V lost 1 base and J lost 5 bases. Germline V gene sequence: CDR1 SGHTA, CDR2 FQGNSA. CDR3 sequence (DNA): TGTGCCAGCAGCTTAGACAGGGGGTGGACTGAAGCTTTCTTT. It is translated as CASSLDRGWTEAFF.

The J gene is TRBJ2-7, the V gene TRBV2; TRBD2 agrees at 8 bases. Germline CDR1 and CDR2: SNHLY and FYNNEI. Trimming cost V 10 bases and J 4 bases; bases outside gene matches: 15. CDR3 length: 15 residues. CDR3 protein: CATRLGREGRYEQYF. The CDR3 DNA reads as TGTGCCACCCGCCTCGGACGGGAGGGAAGATACGAGCAGTACTTC.

The chain employs TRBV2 and TRBJ1-6; 7 bases match TRBD1. V was clipped by 7 bases and J by 2 bases; unmatched bases: 11. The CDR3 covers 17 residues. Germline V gene sequence: CDR1 SNHLY, CDR2 FYNNEI. In DNA form, the CDR3 reads TGTGCCAGCAAGAGAGGGAGACAGGGCGCCTATAATTCACCCCTCCACTTT. Residues: CASKRGRQGAYNSPLHF.

CDR3 DNA: TGTGCCTGGATGGGGCAGGGGAGCAATCAGCCCCAGCATTTT. Encoded protein: CAWMGQGSNQPQHF. This chain joins TRBV30 and TRBJ1-5; D might be TRBD1 (6 bases). Germline values: CDR1 GTSNPN, CDR2 SVGIG (reference sequence). The CDR3 has 14 amino acids. Between the trimmed V and J ends, which lost 4 bases and 1 base, there was a span of 11 bases.

This clone appeared a single time. The chain links TRBV9 to TRBJ1-2; 8 positions agree with TRBD1. This CDR3 has 16 amino acids. The V segment lost 0 bases and the J segment 3 bases; nucleotides outside the gene matches: 7. Germline V gene data show CDR1 as SGDLS and CDR2 as YYNGEE. CDR3 in amino acids: CASSVATDRGDYGYTF. CDR3 nucleotides: TGTGCCAGCAGCGTAGCCACCGACAGGGGTGACTATGGCTACACCTTC.

The CDR3 DNA sequence: TGCGCCAGCAGCTTGAACCCGGCAGGAACCCAAGAGACCCAGTACTTC. It is translated as CASSLNPAGTQETQYF. V is TRBV5-1 and J is TRBJ2-5; D remains unclear. Trimming shortened V by 1 base and J by 1 base, and 14 bases separated the two germline ends. The CDR3 has 16 amino acids. Germline V CDR1 and CDR2: SGHRS, YFSETQ.

J is TRBJ1-2 and V is TRBV2, with a tentative D call TRBD1 (6 bases). From germline, CDR1 is SNHLY and CDR2 FYNNEI. The CDR3 has 11 residues. V was pared by 3 bases and J by 8 bases, with 7 bases between. The CDR3: CASSEDSGYTF. For the CDR3, the DNA is TGTGCCAGCAGTGAGGACAGCGGCTACACCTTC.

The rearrangement links TRBV30 to TRBJ1-1; D ambiguous. Trimming stripped 1 base from V and 5 bases from J, with 8 bases between. Germline assignment: CDR1 GTSNPN and CDR2 SVGIG (reference sequence). The CDR3 has 12 residues. The CDR3 protein is CAWSALRTEAFF. As DNA, the CDR3 is TGTGCCTGGAGTGCTCTTCGGACTGAAGCTTTCTTT.

This clone was picked up a small number of times. The chain has TRBV5-1 and TRBJ1-5; maybe TRBD1 (5 bases). Deletions cut 2 bases from V and 4 bases from J, with 10 bases between. From germline, CDR1 is SGHRS and CDR2 YFSETQ. This CDR3 comprises 14 residues. CDR3 amino acids: CASSLGEWNQPQHF. DNA for the CDR3: TGCGCCAGCAGCTTAGGGGAATGGAATCAGCCCCAGCATTTT.

The chain couples TRBV19 to TRBJ2-3, with 11 bases matching TRBD2. With V trimmed by 1 base and J by 4 bases, 7 bases remained unmatched. The CDR3 runs to 17 residues. Germline CDR1 is LNHDA and CDR2 is SQIVND (reference sequence). CDR3 amino acids: CASSIGPSGGRSDTQYF. In nucleotides, the CDR3 is TGTGCCAGTAGTATAGGCCCTAGCGGGGGGCGATCAGATACGCAGTATTTT.

The chain recombines TRBV6-5 with TRBJ2-3; 9 bases are shared with TRBD1. J lost 7 bases, V lost 4 bases, and 12 bases had no gene match. CDR1 and CDR2 from the germline V gene are MNHEY and SVGAGI. The CDR3 runs 16 residues. DNA of the CDR3: TGTGCCAGCAGTTCCGGGACAGGGTTCAGGGTTAATACGCAGTATTTT. It encodes CASSSGTGFRVNTQYF.

The chain joins TRBV30 to TRBJ1-1, with 7 bases aligning to TRBD1. Germline V gives CDR1 GTSNPN, CDR2 SVGIG (reference sequence). Unmatched junction bases numbered 10, after V lost 0 bases and J lost 3 bases. The CDR3 sequence is 16 residues long. The CDR3 DNA follows: TGTGCCTGGAGTGTTGGGACAGCGTCGGCGTACACTGAAGCTTTCTTT. It is translated as CAWSVGTASAYTEAFF.

The J gene is TRBJ1-1, the V gene TRBV2; no clear D. Germline lookup yields CDR1 SNHLY and CDR2 FYNNEI. The CDR3 spans 12 residues. V was shortened by 6 bases and J by 7 bases, with 12 bases between the two germline ends. CDR3 residues: CASRAFTFEAFF. For the CDR3, the DNA is TGTGCCAGCAGAGCTTTTACCTTTGAAGCTTTCTTT.